These 16 T cell receptor beta chains came from one sample sequenced in a study of T cells in localized non-small cell lung cancer. The protocol was immunoSEQ multiplex PCR, while the TCRdb copy is restricted to in-frame clones and leaves out a portion. The sample yields 40,000 to 55,000 clones, 81% seen once. This sample comprised peripheral blood mononuclear cells, obtained before any cancer treatment. The receptors were sampled from a man aged 40 to 70 with stage III lung adenocarcinoma.

This clone was seen a handful of times. V is TRBV5-1 and J is TRBJ1-1; D may be TRBD1 (5 bases). The CDR3 loop spans 15 amino acids. The V gene lost 0 bases and the J gene lost 2 bases, with 11 bases spanning the gap. Germline V gene sequence: CDR1 SGHRS, CDR2 YFSETQ. The CDR3 loop reads CASSLARAVNTEAFF. CDR3 nucleotides: TGCGCCAGCAGCTTGGCCAGGGCAGTAAACACTGAAGCTTTCTTT.

This rearrangement joins TRBV6-5 to TRBJ2-7; no definite D call. Deletions cut 8 bases from V and 1 base from J, with 18 bases between. The CDR3 length is 15 residues. The V gene's germline CDR1 is MNHEY and CDR2 SVGAGI. Here the CDR3 DNA reads TGTGCCAGCGGTACAGAGACCCTCGGGTCCTACGAGCAGTACTTC. It codes for CASGTETLGSYEQYF.

This chain uses TRBV5-4 with TRBJ1-2; 8 positions agree with TRBD1. The CDR3 totals 15 residues. With 0 bases clipped from V and 8 bases from J, the junction kept 9 bases outside the gene matches. Per germline, CDR1 SGHNT and CDR2 YYREEE (reference sequence). CDR3 coding DNA: TGTGCCAGCAGCTTGGAGGCAGGGGGCACGTTCGGCTACACCTTC. Protein: CASSLEAGGTFGYTF.

The rearrangement links TRBV6-4 to TRBJ2-6, with 9 bases fitting TRBD2. V shed 6 bases and J 2 bases; nucleotides not matched to a gene: 8. Germline values: CDR1 MRHNA, CDR2 SNTAGT. The CDR3 is 17 amino acids. The chain's CDR3 is CASRWRGGMTGANVLTF. The CDR3 DNA sequence: TGTGCCAGCAGGTGGCGGGGGGGAATGACTGGGGCCAACGTCCTGACTTTC.

There are a few counts of this clone. V and J are TRBV27 and TRBJ2-1, with 10 bases that match TRBD2. This CDR3 is 15 amino acids long. J gave up 4 bases and V 5 bases, and 5 bases lay outside the gene matches. Germline V gene lookup returns CDR1 MNHEY and CDR2 SMNVEV (reference sequence). The CDR3 sequence is CASSARTSGYNEQFF. The CDR3 DNA reads TGTGCCAGCAGTGCCCGGACTAGCGGATACAATGAGCAGTTCTTC.

This chain uses TRBV7-9 with TRBJ1-4; 11 bases are shared with TRBD1. This CDR3 is built from 15 residues. The V gene's germline CDR1 is SEHNR and CDR2 FQNEAQ (reference sequence). Trimming removed 5 bases from V and 8 bases from J; junction bases left unmatched: 7. The CDR3 region is CASSAGQGAGEKLFF. CDR3 sequence (DNA): TGTGCCAGCAGCGCTGGACAGGGGGCGGGGGAAAAACTGTTTTTT.

The chain is built from TRBV10-3 and TRBJ1-2; D remains ambiguous. CDR1 ENHRY and CDR2 SYGVKD come from the germline V gene. Deletions cut 6 bases from V and 0 bases from J, with 17 bases between. CDR3 length: 16 residues. The CDR3 protein is CAISSHGRAANYGYTF. The CDR3 DNA reads TGTGCCATCAGCTCTCATGGACGGGCAGCTAACTATGGCTACACCTTC.

CDR3 residues: CASHSLRDETQYF. CDR3 in DNA: TGTGCCAGCCATTCATTGAGAGACGAGACCCAGTACTTC. The chain employs TRBV25-1 and TRBJ2-5; D is undetermined. Germline V CDR1 and CDR2: MGHDK, SYGVNS. V was pared by 8 bases and J by 5 bases, with 15 bases between. This CDR3 comprises 13 residues. The whole variable domain, remainder taken from reference TRBV25-1 and TRBJ2-5, is EADIYQTPRYLVIGTGKKITLECSQTMGHDKMYWYQQDPGMELHLIHYSYGVNSTEKGDLSSESTVSRIRTEHFPLTLESARPSHTSQYLCASHSLRDETQYFGPGTRLLVL.

The chain recombines TRBV6-4 with TRBJ1-2; 11 bases are a match to TRBD1. This CDR3 spans 13 amino acids. With 4 bases clipped from V and 8 bases from J, the junction kept 3 bases outside the gene matches. Germline assignment: CDR1 MRHNA and CDR2 SNTAGT. CDR3 coding DNA: TGTGCCAGCAGTGCGGACAGGGGGCTCGGCTACACCTTC. Encoded protein: CASSADRGLGYTF.

This chain links TRBV5-4 with TRBJ2-2; 7 nucleotides line up with TRBD1. The CDR3 spans 15 residues. V shed 7 bases and J 0 bases; nucleotides not matched to a gene: 6. CDR1 is SGHNT and CDR2 is YYREEE in the germline V gene (reference sequence). The CDR3 here is CASGLTGTNTGELFF. The DNA for the CDR3 is TGTGCCAGCGGATTGACAGGGACGAACACCGGGGAGCTGTTTTTT.

This chain links TRBV19 with TRBJ2-1; TRBD2 aligns across 8 bases. The length of the CDR3 is 14 residues. V was clipped by 7 bases and J by 8 bases; unmatched bases: 10. CDR1 is LNHDA and CDR2 is SQIVND in the germline V gene (reference sequence). This CDR3 reads CASTAGTSIDEQFF. CDR3 coding DNA: TGTGCCAGTACCGCCGGGACTAGTATCGATGAGCAGTTCTTC.

The V gene is TRBV27, the J gene TRBJ2-3; D gene ambiguous. The CDR3 consists of 20 residues. The germline gives CDR1 MNHEY, CDR2 SMNVEV (reference sequence). V gave up 6 bases and J gave up 0 bases, with 28 bases separating them. This CDR3 reads CASSLGAVQRRPLSTDTQYF. For the CDR3, the DNA is TGTGCCAGCAGCCTCGGTGCGGTCCAGAGAAGACCTCTAAGCACAGATACGCAGTATTTT.

This rearrangement joins TRBV18 to TRBJ1-1; TRBD1 is a possible D gene (6 bases). V gave up 4 bases and J gave up 1 base, with 13 bases separating them. CDR3 length: 15 amino acids. Looked up from germline, CDR1 is KGHSH and CDR2 is LQKENI. CDR3 residues: CASSQTDSSNTEAFF. The CDR3 coding sequence is TGTGCCAGCTCACAAACGGACAGTTCGAACACTGAAGCTTTCTTT.

The V and J genes are TRBV12-5 and TRBJ1-1; 10 bases fit TRBD1. Germline assignment: CDR1 LGHNT and CDR2 FRNRAP. After removal of 3 bases from V and 5 bases from J, the junction contained 3 bases not matched to a gene. This CDR3 spans 14 amino acids. The CDR3 here is CASGFGQGGTEAFF. The CDR3 nucleotides are TGTGCTAGTGGTTTTGGACAGGGGGGTACTGAAGCTTTCTTT.

V and J are TRBV18 and TRBJ2-5, with D unresolved. CDR1 KGHSH and CDR2 LQKENI come from the germline V gene. Trimming cost V 4 bases and J 4 bases, with 10 bases left between them. The CDR3 loop spans 13 amino acids. The DNA of the CDR3 is TGTGCCAGCTCACTTGATTTAGGAGAGACCCAGTACTTC. It encodes CASSLDLGETQYF.

On this clone itself: Different DNA sequences within this sample yield the same CDR3. The gene calls are TRBV5-4 and TRBJ2-3, with D possibly TRBD2 on 6 matching bases. Trimming cost V 0 bases and J 1 base, with 9 bases left between them. Germline values: CDR1 SGHNT, CDR2 YYREEE (reference sequence). CDR3 length equals 15 residues. Written as DNA, the CDR3 is TGTGCCAGCAGCTTGGGGCGGGGAGGCACAGATACGCAGTATTTT. Its translation: CASSLGRGGTDTQYF.